This section outlines one TCR beta chain sequence together with its context. Authors' processing steps: Estimated nucleated cell counts came from reference gene primer amplification. Generated by immunoSEQ multiplex PCR, the TCRdb table keeps only in-frame clones and is missing some. The V and J calls and the clone size are those of that table, but D and trimming were determined from the DNA. The repertoire holds about 210,000 clones, with around 80% as singletons. The sample belongs to a study of blood T cell repertoires in COVID-19. Study at large: Donors in the United States, Italy and Spain gave samples during acute or convalescent COVID-19. In each case, the material was cDNA or gDNA derived from T cells, B-cell-depleted T cells, or PBMCs.

This CDR3 is built from 16 residues. V gene TRBV21-1 combines with J gene TRBJ2-2; TRBD2, as called in the table, went unchecked against the DNA. TRBV21-1 is an annotated pseudogene. This TCR derives from a man aged 45-65 years with active or convalescent COVID-19. Sample: peripheral blood. For the CDR3, the DNA is TGTGCCAGCAGCAAATTAGCGGGAGGGAACACCGGGGAGCTGTTTTTT. Its translation: CASSKLAGGNTGELFF.